The next 17 T cell receptor beta chains were all read from a single sample in a study of T cells after yellow fever vaccination. TCRdb fed the 5' RACE reads into MiXCR, producing one record per CDR3 protein. The profile covers hundreds of thousands of distinct CDR3 sequences, with 6.2% appearing a single time and approximately 15% taken by the ten largest. This sample comprised PBMCs, obtained 5 days after the yellow fever booster vaccination. Receptors were obtained from a young man who received the YFV17D yellow fever vaccine.

In its sample, this clonotype was seen many times. This sequence joins TRBV5-5 and TRBJ2-7, with D perhaps matching TRBD1 (6 bases). The CDR3 spans 14 residues. Trimming pared 0 bases from V and 5 bases from J, leaving 12 bases between. Germline V gene lookup returns CDR1 SGHKS and CDR2 YYEKEE (reference sequence). CDR3 residues: CASSLGQAVDEQYF. CDR3 nucleotides: TGTGCCAGCAGCTTGGGACAGGCGGTCGACGAGCAGTACTTC.

There are many counts of this clonotype. The rearrangement links TRBV7-6 to TRBJ2-1, with 7 bases fitting TRBD2. V shed 0 bases and J 8 bases; nucleotides not matched to a gene: 10. Germline-derived CDR1 and CDR2 are SGHVS and FNYEAQ. This CDR3 contains 16 residues. Written as DNA, the CDR3 is TGTGCCAGCAGCTTAGCTGGGAGGGCCGGGTGGGATGAGCAGTTCTTC. This sequence encodes CASSLAGRAGWDEQFF.

The sample holds a few counts of this clonotype. This chain links TRBV20-1 with TRBJ2-2; tentatively, D is TRBD1 or TRBD2 (5 bases each). CDR1 DFQATT and CDR2 SNEGSKA come from the germline V gene (reference sequence). The CDR3 has 14 residues. V lost 2 bases and J 1 base, leaving 8 bases between the germline ends. CDR3 bases: TGCAGTGCTAGAACGGGACGGAACACCGGGGAGCTGTTTTTT. It is translated as CSARTGRNTGELFF.

Many counts were recorded for this clonotype. The chain uses TRBV10-3 and TRBJ2-1; D might be TRBD2 (5 bases). In germline, CDR1 is ENHRY, CDR2 SYGVKD. V was clipped by 2 bases and J by 5 bases, with 10 bases between them. The CDR3 has 14 residues. CDR3 sequence: CAISEELVDNEQFF. In DNA, the CDR3 is TGTGCCATCAGTGAGGAACTAGTGGACAATGAGCAGTTCTTC.

Concerning this clonotype: A junction boundary mismatches the germline segment, possibly from a read error. V and J are TRBV29-1 and TRBJ2-5; maybe TRBD2 (6 bases). This CDR3 is 12 amino acids long. The germline V gene has CDR1 SQVTM and CDR2 ANQGSEA. The CDR3 is CSVRVSGETQCF. The CDR3 DNA sequence: TGCAGCGTTCGAGTTAGCGGAGAGACCCAGTGCTTC. The full variable domain, completed using reference TRBV29-1 and TRBJ2-5, is SAVISQKPSRDICQRGTSLTIQCQVDSQVTMMFWYRQQPGQSLTLIATANQGSEATYESGFVIDKFPISRPNLTFSTLTVSNMSPEDSSIYLCSVRVSGETQCFGPGTRLLVL.

CDR3 nucleotide sequence: TGTGCCAGCAGCCAAGGAAGGGGCTACACCTTC. As protein: CASSQGRGYTF. The chain couples TRBV6-5 to TRBJ1-2, with unresolved D. The CDR3 runs to 11 residues. Germline CDR1 is MNHEY and CDR2 is SVGAGI. Trimming took 6 bases from V and 8 from J, leaving 10 bases between them.

V gene TRBV23-1 combines with J gene TRBJ2-6; no clear D gene. TRBV23-1 is designated an ORF whose function remains uncertain. Trimming took 5 bases from V and 1 from J, leaving 12 bases between them. The CDR3 has 16 amino acids. CDR3 in amino acids: CASSYQWVSGANVLTF. The CDR3 coding sequence is TGCGCCAGCAGTTACCAATGGGTGTCTGGGGCCAACGTCCTGACTTTC.

J is TRBJ2-1 and V is TRBV25-1; 10 bases agree with TRBD1. V was clipped by 4 bases and J by 9 bases; unmatched bases: 12. Germline V CDR1 and CDR2: MGHDK, SYGVNS. The CDR3 consists of 16 residues. The CDR3 spells CASSGRGTGEWSEQFF. DNA of the CDR3: TGTGCCAGCAGTGGCCGGGGGACAGGGGAGTGGAGTGAGCAGTTCTTC.

The sample holds a few counts of this clonotype. The rearrangement uses TRBV20-1 and TRBJ2-3; possible D gene TRBD2, 6 bases. The ends were cut back, 1 base at V and 2 bases at J, with 16 bases in the middle. This CDR3 contains 16 residues. Germline CDR1 is DFQATT and CDR2 is SNEGSKA (reference sequence). The CDR3 DNA follows: TGCAGTGCTAGAGTCCCTCTAGCGACATCCACAGATACGCAGTATTTT. Its protein product is CSARVPLATSTDTQYF.

This clonotype was recorded many times. This chain joins TRBV9 and TRBJ2-3, with 8 positions matching TRBD2. CDR3 length: 16 residues. CDR1 SGDLS and CDR2 YYNGEE come from the germline V gene. Unmatched junction bases numbered 7, after V lost 0 bases and J lost 4 bases. The CDR3 spells CASSVGAAGDADTQYF. In DNA, the CDR3 is TGTGCCAGCAGCGTAGGGGCAGCGGGAGATGCAGATACGCAGTATTTT.

This clonotype was observed many times. V and J are TRBV25-1 and TRBJ2-2; 7 bases are a match to TRBD2. CDR1 is MGHDK and CDR2 is SYGVNS in the germline V gene. The V and J ends lost 4 bases and 5 bases, in that order; junction bases with no gene match: 7. The CDR3 is made up of 15 amino acids. The CDR3 region has the DNA TGTGCCAGCAGTGTAGGAAGCGGGGTGACCGGGGAGCTGTTTTTT. Protein sequence: CASSVGSGVTGELFF.

This clonotype was counted ten times or more. The chain links TRBV6-5 to TRBJ2-3; D is undetermined. CDR3 length: 16 residues. V lost 0 bases, J lost 0 bases, and 10 bases lay in between. The germline CDR1 and CDR2 sequences are MNHEY and SVGAGI. CDR3 sequence (DNA): TGTGCCAGCAGTTACTCGATCCCCGGAAGCACAGATACGCAGTATTTT. It is translated as CASSYSIPGSTDTQYF.

Only a few counts were recorded for this clonotype. V gene TRBV7-6 combines with J gene TRBJ2-2; TRBD2 aligns across 8 bases. This CDR3 region has 17 residues. Per the germline V gene, CDR1 is SGHVS and CDR2 is FNYEAQ. Trimming removed 2 bases from V and 1 base from J; junction bases left unmatched: 6. The CDR3 protein is CASSLRSGRRNTGELFF. DNA of the CDR3: TGTGCCAGCAGCTTAAGGAGCGGGAGAAGGAACACCGGGGAGCTGTTTTTT. The variable domain in full, completed from reference TRBV7-6 and TRBJ2-2, reads GAGVSQSPRYKVTKRGQDVALRCDPISGHVSLYWYRQALGQGPEFLTYFNYEAQQDKSGLPNDRFSAERPEGSISTLTIQRTEQRDSAMYRCASSLRSGRRNTGELFFGEGSRLTVL.

There are a few counts of this clonotype. The chain employs TRBV5-1 and TRBJ2-3, with a weak D call TRBD1 (5 bases). This CDR3 is 15 amino acids long. CDR1 and CDR2 (germline): SGHRS, YFSETQ. V lost 2 bases and J lost 4, with 14 bases in between. The CDR3 region has the DNA TGCGCCAGCAGCTTCCAGGGTAGGTCCGCAGATACGCAGTATTTT. It translates to CASSFQGRSADTQYF.

This clonotype was detected many times. The rearrangement links TRBV25-1 to TRBJ2-7, with TRBD2 matching 10 bases. V shed 5 bases and J 3 bases; nucleotides not matched to a gene: 4. Germline V gives CDR1 MGHDK, CDR2 SYGVNS. The CDR3 contains 14 residues. CDR3 sequence reads: CASSSTSGLYEQYF. The CDR3 DNA reads as TGTGCCAGCAGTTCGACTAGCGGGCTCTACGAGCAGTACTTC.

This clonotype was counted at least ten times. The DNA for the CDR3 is TGTGCCAGCAGCTTAGCGGGATCGGAGACCCAGTACTTC. Translating gives CASSLAGSETQYF. V is TRBV7-8 and J is TRBJ2-5, with D unresolved. The CDR3 covers 13 residues. V dropped 0 bases and J dropped 5 bases, with 7 bases sitting between them. CDR1 and CDR2 from the germline V gene are SGHVS and FQNEAQ.

This chain links TRBV6-2 or TRBV6-3 with TRBJ2-1; possibly TRBD2 for D (6 bases). There are 16 residues in the CDR3. From germline, CDR1 is MNHEY and CDR2 SVGEGT. Trimming removed 5 bases from V and 0 bases from J, with 14 bases in between. CDR3 sequence reads: CASSPTSSSSYNEQFF. As DNA, the CDR3 is TGTGCCAGCAGTCCTACTAGCTCAAGCTCCTACAATGAGCAGTTCTTC.